This T cell receptor beta chain was retrieved from a study of T-cell reconstitution after alpha-beta-depleted transplantation in children. Whole-study results and caveats: After one year, T-cell counts and TCRbeta diversity mostly came from new T cells. Reports say that about two months after transplant, the alpha-beta T cells came out of several hundred graft clones that had expanded.

After removal of 5 bases from V and 3 bases from J, the junction contained 5 bases not matched to a gene. CDR1 is SEHNR and CDR2 is FQNEAQ in the germline V gene (reference sequence). This CDR3 spans 14 amino acids. The table lists this clonotype with many counts. What it binds is unknown. Unique molecular identifiers were used in preparing the TCRbeta library. TCRdb re-called the PCR reads with MiXCR, one entry per CDR3 protein. This sample has around 450,000 distinct CDR3 sequences, with under 12% found just once. This TCR was recovered from a child aged 2 to 15 with inherited bone marrow failure, due to receive a stem cell transplant. This specimen consisted of PBMCs, obtained before TCRalphabeta/CD19-depleted stem cell transplant. The chain uses TRBV7-9 and TRBJ2-3; 7 bases map to TRBD1. In nucleotides, the CDR3 is TGTGCCAGCAGCCTCGGACAGGAAACAGATACGCAGTATTTT. It specifies CASSLGQETDTQYF.